The 18 T cell receptor beta chains listed next were all sequenced from one sample in a study of tissue T cells after allogeneic stem cell transplantation. Sequenced by immunoSEQ multiplex PCR; TCRdb stores in-frame clones only, minus some. The sample yields about 48,000 clones, over 70% seen once. Input material: sorted cells pooled from one or two spleens. The receptors come from a pool of C57BL/6 mice in good health.

About this clone itself: Genes and germline come from the mouse. The missing CDR3 end, 1 residue past where the read stops, is filled in from the germline J gene. The chain recombines TRBV4 with TRBJ2-1, with 8 bases aligning to TRBD2. CDR1 is LGHDT and CDR2 is YNNKQL in the germline V gene (reference sequence). The ends lost 4 bases at V and 7 bases at J; junction bases unmatched: 3. The CDR3 runs 13 residues. The sequenced part of the CDR3 DNA is TGTGCCAGCAGCTGGGGGGGCGCGGCTGAGCAGTTC. It codes for CASSWGGAAEQF. The whole CDR3 is CASSWGGAAEQFF.

As for this clone: Genes and germline come from the mouse. With the read ending 1 residue before the CDR3 end, the germline J gene is used to fill in that end. The rearrangement links TRBV14 to TRBJ1-3, with D perhaps TRBD1 (5 bases). The length of the CDR3 is 14 residues. V gave up 5 bases and J gave up 0 bases, with 9 bases separating them. Germline-derived CDR1 and CDR2 are SGHDT and FRDEAV. The CDR3 bases that were read are TGTGCCAGCAGCCTCAGGGATTCTGGAAATACGCTCTAT. This gives the protein CASSLRDSGNTLY. The whole CDR3 protein reads CASSLRDSGNTLYF.

With regard to this clone: Mouse gene names apply. The CDR3 protein is CASRQGGQNTLYF. CDR3 DNA (partial): TGTGCTAGCAGACAGGGGGGTCAAAACACCTTGTAC. The rearrangement joins TRBV29 to TRBJ2-4; 8 bases are a match to TRBD1. Read coverage stops 1 residue before the CDR3 terminus; the germline J gene supplies the remainder. The CDR3 contains 13 residues. CDR1 is MSHET and CDR2 is SYDVDS in the germline V gene. J lost 1 base, V lost 6 bases, and 0 bases had no gene match.

A note on this clone: Mouse germline and gene names are used. With the read ending 1 residue before the CDR3 end, the germline J gene is used to fill in that end. The chain is built from TRBV19 and TRBJ1-5; weak D call: TRBD1 (6 bases). This CDR3 is built from 15 residues. CDR1 FNHDT and CDR2 SITEND come from the germline V gene (reference sequence). Trimming stripped 5 bases from V and 3 bases from J, with 15 bases between. The CDR3 bases that were read are TGTGCCAGCAGCCCTCTGACAGGCGGCAACCAGGCTCCGCTT. As protein: CASSPLTGGNQAPL. The CDR3 in full is CASSPLTGGNQAPLF. The full variable domain, completed using reference TRBV19 and TRBJ1-5, is GGIITQTPKFLIGQEGQKLTLKCQQNFNHDTMYWYRQDSGKGLRLIYYSITENDLQKGDLSEGYDASREKKSSFSLTVTSAQKNEMAVFLCASSPLTGGNQAPLFGEGTRLSVL.

Comments on this clone: All gene names here are mouse names. The CDR3 is cut off 1 residue early in the read; its end comes from the germline J gene. The J gene is TRBJ2-7, the V gene TRBV13-3; D not certain. V lost 0 bases to trimming and J lost 6 bases, with 4 bases between them. CDR1 is NNHDY, CDR2 SYVADS, per germline. The CDR3 runs to 11 residues. CDR3 region: CASSDGLEQYF. The DNA read from the CDR3 is TGTGCCAGCAGTGATGGGCTTGAACAGTAC.

Comments on this clone: Gene names refer to mouse genes. The read falls 1 residue short of the CDR3 end, and the missing part is taken from the germline J gene. The chain has TRBV13-2 and TRBJ2-3; TRBD2 matches 12 bases. CDR1 is NNHNN and CDR2 is SYGAGS in the germline V gene (reference sequence). The CDR3 covers 13 residues. The ends lost 3 bases at V and 8 bases at J; junction bases unmatched: 1. The part of the CDR3 DNA that was read is TGTGCCAGCGGTGGGGGACTGGGGGGAACGCTGTAT. This codes for CASGGGLGGTLY. The CDR3 reads in full as CASGGGLGGTLYF.

About this clone itself: The gene names here belong to mouse. Sequencing ends 1 residue short of the CDR3 end; the germline J gene provides the rest. The J gene is TRBJ2-7, the V gene TRBV3; 8 bases map to TRBD1. With V trimmed by 5 bases and J by 6 bases, 3 bases remained unmatched. The CDR3 consists of 12 residues. CDR1 and CDR2 from the germline V gene are SNHLY and FYNGKV (reference sequence). The CDR3 DNA, read in part, is TGTGCCAGCAGCCCAGGGGGCTTTGAACAGTAC. Translation gives CASSPGGFEQY. The CDR3 reads in full as CASSPGGFEQYF.

In the case of this clone: The gene names given are mouse names. Read data end 1 residue before the CDR3 end; the end is taken from the germline J gene. This chain connects TRBV26 to TRBJ1-2; 7 nucleotides line up with TRBD1. Germline-derived CDR1 and CDR2 are KGHPV and FQNQEV (reference sequence). This CDR3 has 13 amino acids. After removal of 5 bases from V and 2 bases from J, the junction contained 2 bases not matched to a gene. CDR3 DNA, as far as it was read: TGTGCCAGCAGTTTGGGACAGAACTCCGACTACACC. Translated: CASSLGQNSDYT. The entire CDR3 reads CASSLGQNSDYTF.

Concerning this clone itself: Gene labels here are mouse ones. The CDR3 end lies 1 residue beyond the end of the read and is filled in from the germline J gene. The V gene is TRBV2, the J gene TRBJ1-2; D is perhaps TRBD1 (6 bases). The CDR3 is made up of 12 amino acids. CDR1 is LGHNA, CDR2 YSYQKL, per germline. Trimming stripped 2 bases from V and 6 bases from J, with 7 bases between. CDR3 DNA, as far as it was read: TGTGCCAGCAGCCAACAGGGGACCGACTACACC. It yields the protein CASSQQGTDYT. The full CDR3 protein is CASSQQGTDYTF.

Comment on this clone: Gene names are the mouse ones. CDR3 loop: CTCSPGGVSGNTLYF. Partial CDR3 DNA: TGCACCTGCAGTCCAGGGGGGGTTTCTGGAAATACGCTCTAT. The chain couples TRBV1 to TRBJ1-3; TRBD1 agrees at 7 bases. The CDR3 end is not reached by the read, which stops 1 residue before it; the germline J gene fills it in. V lost 5 bases and J lost 0; bases outside the gene matches: 4. The length of the CDR3 is 15 residues. Germline V CDR1 and CDR2: NSQYPW, LRSPGD (reference sequence).

Turning to this clone: Gene names and germline match the mouse. The read terminates 1 residue before the CDR3 end, so the remaining end is supplied by the germline J gene. The chain recombines TRBV13-3 with TRBJ2-1; 9 positions match TRBD1. V lost 1 base and J lost 7; bases outside the gene matches: 3. The CDR3 runs to 14 residues. Per germline, CDR1 NNHDY and CDR2 SYVADS. The CDR3 bases that were read are TGTGCCAGCAGTGATAGGACAGGGGCGGCTGAGCAGTTC. It yields the protein CASSDRTGAAEQF. The whole CDR3 region reads CASSDRTGAAEQFF.

A remark on this clone: The gene names given are mouse names. Read sequence stops 1 residue before the CDR3 end, and the germline J gene provides the missing end. The chain carries TRBV13-2 and TRBJ2-5; 11 bases agree with TRBD1. Per the germline V gene, CDR1 is NNHNN and CDR2 is SYGAGS (reference sequence). The CDR3 is 15 amino acids. The V and J ends lost 3 bases and 1 base, in that order; junction bases with no gene match: 1. The CDR3 DNA, read in part, is TGTGCCAGCGGTGGGACAGGGGGCTACCAAGACACCCAGTAC. It yields the protein CASGGTGGYQDTQY. The whole CDR3 region reads CASGGTGGYQDTQYF.

A remark on this clone: The gene names given are mouse names. The observed sequence ends 1 residue before the CDR3 terminus, with the missing tail filled in from the germline J gene. This chain connects TRBV5 to TRBJ2-1; TRBD2 agrees at 7 bases. The CDR3 has 14 amino acids. In germline, CDR1 is LGHNA, CDR2 YNLKQL (reference sequence). V shed 4 bases, J shed 1 base, and the junction held 1 base outside the gene matches. CDR3 in amino acids: CASSPTGNYAEQFF. The covered CDR3 bases are TGTGCCAGCAGCCCGACTGGGAACTATGCTGAGCAGTTC.

With regard to this clone: The genes are named according to mouse. Coverage ceases 1 residue before the CDR3 finishes, and the germline J gene fills in the end. The J gene is TRBJ2-1, the V gene TRBV20; D unclear. The CDR3 totals 10 residues. Trimming pared 5 bases from V and 5 bases from J, leaving 4 bases between. CDR1 GFQATS and CDR2 STVNSAI come from the germline V gene. The CDR3 protein is CGADNAEQFF. The DNA read from the CDR3 is TGTGGTGCTGACAATGCTGAGCAGTTC. Full variable domain (rest looked up from reference TRBV20 and TRBJ2-1): GALVYQYPRRTICKSGTSMRMECQAVGFQATSVAWYRQSPQKTFELIALSTVNSAIKYEQNFTQEKFPISHPNLSFSSMTVLNAYLEDRGLYLCGADNAEQFFGPGTRLTVL.

As concerns this clone: The gene names given are mouse names. CDR3 DNA, as far as it was read: TGTGCCAGCAGTGATGACAGATATAACAACCAGGCTCCGCTT. Protein sequence: CASSDDRYNNQAPL. The whole CDR3 reads CASSDDRYNNQAPLF. This chain links TRBV13-1 with TRBJ1-5; D is ambiguous. The read gets to within 1 residue of the CDR3 end, and the germline J gene fills in the rest. Germline CDR1 reads NSHNY; CDR2 reads SYGAGN. The CDR3 has 15 residues. With 0 bases removed from V and 0 bases from J, the gap between germline ends came to 7 bases.

In the case of this clone: Gene names refer to mouse genes. The read comes to an end 1 residue before the CDR3 does, leaving the germline J gene to fill in the end. The chain carries TRBV13-2 and TRBJ2-5; D might be TRBD1 (6 bases). There are 14 residues in the CDR3. The germline gives CDR1 NNHNN, CDR2 SYGAGS (reference sequence). Trimming left V 0 bases short and J 4 bases short, with 9 bases between. CDR3 protein: CASGDEQGKDTQYF. The sequenced part of the CDR3 DNA is TGTGCCAGCGGTGATGAACAGGGTAAAGACACCCAGTAC.

Concerning this clone: Genes here carry mouse names. The CDR3 end lies 1 residue beyond the end of the read and is filled in from the germline J gene. The chain carries TRBV31 and TRBJ2-3, with D perhaps TRBD1 or TRBD2 (5 bases each). The CDR3 covers 13 residues. Per the germline V gene, CDR1 is GKSSPN and CDR2 is SITVG. Trimming shortened V by 1 base and J by 5 bases, and 10 bases separated the two germline ends. The sequenced part of the CDR3 DNA is TGTGCCTGGAGTCCCGGCGGGGGAGAAACGCTGTAT. Its translation: CAWSPGGGETLY. The whole CDR3 protein is CAWSPGGGETLYF.

A word on this clone: Gene names and germline match the mouse. The CDR3 end falls 1 residue outside the read, so it is completed with the germline J gene. V gene TRBV12-1 combines with J gene TRBJ1-4; TRBD1 agrees at 9 bases. The CDR3 consists of 15 residues. CDR1 and CDR2 (germline): SGHSN, HYEKVE. V lost 0 bases and J lost 5; bases outside the gene matches: 3. The CDR3 protein is CASSLDGQGNERLFF. The sequenced part of the CDR3 DNA is TGTGCCAGCTCTCTCGACGGACAGGGGAACGAAAGATTATTT.